The 28 T cell receptor beta chains below come from one sample, sequenced in a study of shared clonotypes between healthy human individuals. CD8 cells classed as naive were CD45RO-negative and positively selected for CCR7, excluding terminally differentiated effector memory CD45RA+ cells. TCRdb's copy holds only in-frame clones and misses some; the assay was immunoSEQ multiplex PCR. Among 630,000 or so clones listed, 95% to 98% were seen once. Sequencing used naive CD8+ T cells sorted from blood. All receptors derive from a man aged 30 to 45 in good health.

V and J are TRBV19 and TRBJ1-5; D gene uncertain. The CDR3 covers 16 residues. V was clipped by 0 bases and J by 7 bases, with 16 bases between them. Germline loops: CDR1 LNHDA, CDR2 SQIVND (reference sequence). The CDR3 nucleotides read TGTGCCAGTAGTATAGATCTTGAGGGAATCGGGCAGCCCCAGCATTTT. Encoded protein: CASSIDLEGIGQPQHF. Combining the CDR3 with reference TRBV19 and TRBJ1-5 gives the whole variable domain DGGITQSPKYLFRKEGQNVTLSCEQNLNHDAMYWYRQDPGQGLRLIYYSQIVNDFQKGDIAEGYSVSREKKESFPLTVTSAQKNPTAFYLCASSIDLEGIGQPQHFGDGTRLSIL.

The DNA of the CDR3 is TGTGCCAGCAGCCCCTCGGGACAGACGAACACTGAAGCTTTCTTT. Its protein product is CASSPSGQTNTEAFF. The gene calls are TRBV9 and TRBJ1-1; 7 bases fit TRBD1. This CDR3 has 15 residues. Germline V lookup: CDR1 SGDLS, CDR2 YYNGEE. V was clipped by 4 bases and J by 1 base; unmatched bases: 7.

A remark on this clone: This specimen includes other DNA sequences encoding the same CDR3. J is TRBJ2-6 and V is TRBV4-3, with D unclear. The CDR3 is made up of 15 amino acids. The V end was cut by 3 bases, the J end by 0 bases, with 6 bases between. Per germline, CDR1 LGHNA and CDR2 YSLEER. CDR3 in amino acids: CASSQGSSGANVLTF. The DNA of the CDR3 is TGCGCCAGCAGCCAGGGCTCCTCTGGGGCCAACGTCCTGACTTTC.

The rearrangement joins TRBV11-2 to TRBJ2-3; 13 bases agree with TRBD2. The CDR3 runs to 18 residues. With V trimmed by 3 bases and J by 6 bases, 12 bases remained unmatched. Germline V gene sequence: CDR1 SGHAT, CDR2 FQNNGV. Here the CDR3 reads CASSFGLAGAEREDTQYF. CDR3 DNA: TGTGCCAGCAGCTTTGGACTAGCGGGAGCCGAGCGTGAGGATACGCAGTATTTT.

The chain links TRBV7-9 to TRBJ2-3, with TRBD1 matching over 11 bases. V lost 5 bases to trimming and J lost 4 bases; unmatched junction nucleotides: 8. Germline lookup yields CDR1 SEHNR and CDR2 FQNEAQ (reference sequence). The CDR3 loop spans 16 amino acids. The CDR3 protein is CASSRRTGGFPDTQYF. In DNA, the CDR3 is TGTGCCAGCAGCCGACGGACAGGGGGCTTTCCAGATACGCAGTATTTT. Drawing the rest from reference TRBV7-9 and TRBJ2-3, the complete variable domain is DTGVSQNPRHKITKRGQNVTFRCDPISEHNRLYWYRQTLGQGPEFLTYFQNEAQLEKSRLLSDRFSAERPKGSFSTLEIQRTEQGDSAMYLCASSRRTGGFPDTQYFGPGTRLTVL.

The chain uses TRBV9 and TRBJ2-5; 9 nucleotides match TRBD1. V lost 2 bases to trimming and J lost 5 bases; unmatched junction nucleotides: 13. CDR3 length: 17 residues. The germline V gene encodes CDR1 SGDLS and CDR2 YYNGEE. In DNA, the CDR3 is TGTGCCAGCAGCGTGGGACAGGGTTATGCTCCTGGGGAGACCCAGTACTTC. This gives the protein CASSVGQGYAPGETQYF.

V gene TRBV13 combines with J gene TRBJ2-7; 9 nucleotides line up with TRBD1. Germline V gives CDR1 PRHDT, CDR2 FYEKMQ (reference sequence). Trimming cost V 5 bases and J 6 bases; bases outside gene matches: 5. The CDR3 runs to 13 residues. CDR3 in amino acids: CASSPGTGREQYF. The CDR3 DNA is TGTGCCAGCAGCCCTGGGACAGGGCGCGAGCAGTACTTC.

This rearrangement joins TRBV6-1 to TRBJ2-7; possible D gene TRBD2, 6 bases. V was cut by 6 bases and J by 3 bases, with 15 bases left in between. This CDR3 spans 14 amino acids. Germline CDR1 is MNHNS and CDR2 is SASEGT. The CDR3 reads CASSTYWGDYEQYF. The CDR3 DNA reads TGTGCCAGCAGCACCTATTGGGGGGACTACGAGCAGTACTTC.

On this clone: Relative to the germline gene, one junction end is altered; a read error may explain this. The rearrangement uses TRBV7-7 and TRBJ2-5; no reliable D call. The CDR3 is 14 amino acids. Looked up from germline, CDR1 is SSHAT and CDR2 is FNYEAQ (reference sequence). In DNA, the CDR3 is TGTGCTAGCAGCCCAGGCGTTACCCAAGAGACCCAGTACTTC. Translating gives CASSPGVTQETQYF. The full variable domain, its missing parts supplied by reference TRBV7-7 and TRBJ2-5, is GAGVSQSPRYKVTKRGQDVTLRCDPISSHATLYWYQQALGQGPEFLTYFNYEAQPDKSGLPSDRFSAERPEGSISTLTIQRTEQRDSAMYRCASSPGVTQETQYFGPGTRLLVL.

J is TRBJ2-7 and V is TRBV6-5; D is unresolved. Per germline, CDR1 MNHEY and CDR2 SVGAGI. The CDR3 runs 13 residues. The V end lost 2 bases, the J end lost 1 base, and 6 bases lay between the germline ends. The chain's CDR3 is CASSYVGSYEQYF. CDR3 nucleotide sequence: TGTGCCAGCAGTTACGTGGGATCCTACGAGCAGTACTTC.

The chain employs TRBV7-8 and TRBJ1-1, with D unresolved. Germline V gives CDR1 SGHVS, CDR2 FQNEAQ. V was pared by 4 bases and J by 8 bases, with 17 bases between. This CDR3 comprises 14 residues. The CDR3 nucleotides are TGTGCCAGCAGCTCACTCCTAGATTTGTTCGAAGCTTTCTTT. Translated, it gives CASSSLLDLFEAFF.

The table lists this clone with a count of one. The gene calls are TRBV6-1 and TRBJ2-5; TRBD1 might be the D (5 bases). CDR1 is MNHNS and CDR2 is SASEGT in the germline V gene. V lost 2 bases to trimming and J lost 4 bases, with 14 bases between them. This CDR3 spans 15 amino acids. The DNA for the CDR3 is TGTGCCAGCAGTGAAACTATGGGGCCGATAGAGACCCAGTACTTC. Amino acids: CASSETMGPIETQYF.

This chain connects TRBV9 to TRBJ2-7; TRBD2 matches at 8 bases. The J segment lost 0 bases and the V segment lost 4 bases, leaving 9 bases of the junction unmatched. CDR1 and CDR2 (germline): SGDLS, YYNGEE. The CDR3 has 16 amino acids. The CDR3, as DNA: TGTGCCAGCAGCCCGGGAAGCGGGAGCCTCTCCTACGAGCAGTACTTC. Protein product: CASSPGSGSLSYEQYF.

This chain joins TRBV7-8 and TRBJ2-7; 9 nucleotides match TRBD2. The V gene's germline CDR1 is SGHVS and CDR2 FQNEAQ. The CDR3 has 16 residues. V was pared by 1 base and J by 4 bases, with 8 bases of the junction left unmatched. CDR3 bases: TGTGCCAGCAGCTTAGAGGTTAGCGGGAGTTTATACGAGCAGTACTTC. This sequence encodes CASSLEVSGSLYEQYF.

The V call is TRBV11-3, the J call TRBJ2-1; D is unclear. The germline V and J ends were trimmed by 4 bases and 6 bases, with 10 bases remaining between them. Germline lookup yields CDR1 SGHNT and CDR2 YENEEA. The CDR3 covers 13 residues. The CDR3 loop reads CASSSRSTNEQFF. The CDR3 coding sequence is TGTGCCAGCAGCTCCCGATCAACCAATGAGCAGTTCTTC.

This rearrangement joins TRBV29-1 to TRBJ2-7, with 7 bases aligning to TRBD2. Unmatched junction bases numbered 3, after V lost 1 base and J lost 0 bases. The CDR3 sequence is 14 residues long. CDR1 is SQVTM and CDR2 is ANQGSEA in the germline V gene. CDR3 residues: CSVEATSDSYEQYF. The CDR3 nucleotides are TGCAGCGTTGAAGCCACTAGCGACTCCTACGAGCAGTACTTC.

The chain links TRBV10-3 to TRBJ2-1; D is possibly TRBD1 or TRBD2 (5 bases each). Trimming pared 7 bases from V and 7 bases from J, leaving 14 bases between. The CDR3 totals 13 residues. Germline V gives CDR1 ENHRY, CDR2 SYGVKD. CDR3: CAIKSGTGNEQFF. CDR3 coding DNA: TGTGCCATCAAATCGGGGACGGGAAATGAGCAGTTCTTC.

J is TRBJ1-4 and V is TRBV28; 8 bases fit TRBD1. J gave up 7 bases and V 6 bases, and 7 bases lay outside the gene matches. This CDR3 has 14 amino acids. In germline, CDR1 is MDHEN, CDR2 SYDVKM. This CDR3 is CASRLDRGGEKLFF. CDR3 coding DNA: TGTGCCAGCAGATTAGACAGGGGTGGTGAAAAACTGTTTTTT. Looking up the rest from reference TRBV28 and TRBJ1-4 gives the full variable domain: DVKVTQSSRYLVKRTGEKVFLECVQDMDHENMFWYRQDPGLGLRLIYFSYDVKMKEKGDIPEGYSVSREKKERFSLILESASTNQTSMYLCASRLDRGGEKLFFGSGTQLSVL.

The rearrangement uses TRBV7-8 and TRBJ2-2, with 7 bases that match TRBD1. With 7 bases clipped from V and 2 bases from J, the junction kept 7 bases outside the gene matches. The CDR3 contains 15 residues. Per germline, CDR1 SGHVS and CDR2 FQNEAQ. The CDR3 DNA reads as TGTGCCAGCACCTGGGGGACAGCAAACACCGGGGAGCTGTTTTTT. It codes for CASTWGTANTGELFF. The full variable domain, rest sourced from reference TRBV7-8 and TRBJ2-2, is GAGVSQSPRYKVAKRGQDVALRCDPISGHVSLFWYQQALGQGPEFLTYFQNEAQLDKSGLPSDRFFAERPEGSVSTLKIQRTQQEDSAVYLCASTWGTANTGELFFGEGSRLTVL.

This chain links TRBV4-1 with TRBJ2-1; 10 bases are a match to TRBD2. With 1 base clipped from V and 7 bases from J, the junction kept 4 bases outside the gene matches. Germline-derived CDR1 and CDR2 are MGHRA and YSYEKL. The CDR3 consists of 15 residues. CDR3 residues: CASSQASGSPNEQFF. The CDR3 nucleotides read TGCGCCAGCAGCCAAGCTAGCGGGAGCCCTAATGAGCAGTTCTTC.

This clone was recorded once. This chain links TRBV14 with TRBJ2-1; D remains ambiguous. This CDR3 spans 13 amino acids. Germline CDR1 SGHDN, CDR2 FVKESK. V was shortened by 2 bases and J by 9 bases, with 11 bases between the two germline ends. CDR3 coding DNA: TGTGCCAGCAGCCAATTTCAAACGGGTGAGCAGTTCTTC. Translated, it gives CASSQFQTGEQFF.

The DNA for the CDR3 is TGCGCCAGCAGCCAAGGACCATTGGCGGGAGGGTTCTCCTACGAGCAGTACTTC. This sequence encodes CASSQGPLAGGFSYEQYF. The genes are TRBV4-1 and TRBJ2-7, with TRBD2 matching over 9 bases. The V gene end was trimmed by 1 base and the J gene end by 0 bases; junction bases not matched to a gene: 10. The CDR3 has 18 amino acids. Germline loops: CDR1 MGHRA, CDR2 YSYEKL.

V gene TRBV6-5 combines with J gene TRBJ1-1; 8 bases align to TRBD1. Germline CDR1 is MNHEY and CDR2 is SVGAGI. Unmatched junction bases numbered 12, after V lost 4 bases and J lost 5 bases. The CDR3 spans 16 residues. This CDR3 is CASSSGQAVRRTEAFF. CDR3 in DNA: TGTGCCAGCAGTTCGGGACAGGCCGTTAGGCGGACTGAAGCTTTCTTT.

The chain joins TRBV11-2 to TRBJ1-1, with 8 positions matching TRBD1. This CDR3 has 14 amino acids. Trimming cost V 1 base and J 8 bases; bases outside gene matches: 6. From germline, CDR1 is SGHAT and CDR2 FQNNGV. The CDR3 DNA is TGTGCCAGCAGCTTAGGACCAGGGGGCATCGAAGCTTTCTTT. This encodes CASSLGPGGIEAFF. The whole variable domain, filled in from reference TRBV11-2 and TRBJ1-1, reads EAGVAQSPRYKIIEKRQSVAFWCNPISGHATLYWYQQILGQGPKLLIQFQNNGVVDDSQLPKDRFSAERLKGVDSTLKIQPAKLEDSAVYLCASSLGPGGIEAFFGQGTRLTVV.

The genes are TRBV7-8 and TRBJ1-3; D remains unclear. CDR1 is SGHVS and CDR2 is FQNEAQ in the germline V gene. V dropped 0 bases and J dropped 4 bases, with 13 bases sitting between them. The CDR3 has 16 amino acids. The CDR3 reads CASSLALAGLGNTIYF. CDR3 bases: TGTGCCAGCAGCTTAGCGCTGGCAGGACTAGGAAACACCATATATTTT.

The chain recombines TRBV18 with TRBJ2-3, with 7 bases identical to TRBD1. Per the germline V gene, CDR1 is KGHSH and CDR2 is LQKENI. Trimming at V came to 0 bases and at J to 0 bases, leaving 6 bases not matched to a gene. This CDR3 has 17 residues. The CDR3, as DNA: TGTGCCAGCTCACCACCCCTCCCGGGACAGAGCACAGATACGCAGTATTTT. It encodes CASSPPLPGQSTDTQYF.

This clone was counted a single time. The chain recombines TRBV7-8 with TRBJ2-3; 12 positions agree with TRBD1. CDR1 SGHVS and CDR2 FQNEAQ come from the germline V gene. J lost 6 bases, V lost 4 bases, and 5 bases had no gene match. The CDR3 totals 15 residues. CDR3 amino acids: CASSSGQGAWDTQYF. The DNA of the CDR3 is TGTGCCAGCAGCTCGGGACAGGGGGCATGGGATACGCAGTATTTT.

This sequence joins TRBV10-3 and TRBJ2-1; a weak D match, TRBD2 (5 bases). The V and J ends lost 6 bases and 3 bases respectively, with 15 bases between them. The V gene's germline CDR1 is ENHRY and CDR2 SYGVKD. The CDR3 sequence is 15 residues long. CDR3 bases: TGTGCCATCAGGGGTAGCGAGGGCCTCTACAATGAGCAGTTCTTC. Its protein product is CAIRGSEGLYNEQFF.